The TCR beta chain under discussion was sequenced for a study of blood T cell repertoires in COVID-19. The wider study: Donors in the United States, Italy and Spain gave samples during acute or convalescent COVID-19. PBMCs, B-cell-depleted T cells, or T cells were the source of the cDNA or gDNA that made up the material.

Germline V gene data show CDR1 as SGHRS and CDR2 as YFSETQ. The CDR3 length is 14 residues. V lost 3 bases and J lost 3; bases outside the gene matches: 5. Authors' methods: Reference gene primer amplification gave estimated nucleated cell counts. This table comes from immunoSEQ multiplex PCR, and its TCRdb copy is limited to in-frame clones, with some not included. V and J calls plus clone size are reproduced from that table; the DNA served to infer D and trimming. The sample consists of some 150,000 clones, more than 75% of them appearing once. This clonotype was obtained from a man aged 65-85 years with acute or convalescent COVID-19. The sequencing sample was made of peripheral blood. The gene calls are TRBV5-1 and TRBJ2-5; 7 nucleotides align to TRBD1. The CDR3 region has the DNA TGCGCCAGCAGCTCAAAGGGGGCAGAAGAGACCCAGTACTTC. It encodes CASSSKGAEETQYF. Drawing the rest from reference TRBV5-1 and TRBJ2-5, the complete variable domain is KAGVTQTPRYLIKTRGQQVTLSCSPISGHRSVSWYQQTPGQGLQFLFEYFSETQRNKGNFPGRFSGRQFSNSRSEMNVSTLELGDSALYLCASSSKGAEETQYFGPGTRLLVL.